The rows below give T cell receptor beta chains drawn from one sample of a study. Via MiXCR, TCRdb re-called the 5' RACE reads, giving one row per CDR3 protein. The sample holds approximately 44,000 distinct CDR3 sequences; 25% to 30% are singletons and the top ten take about 3.9%. The sequencing sample was made of memory CD4+ T cells sorted from a lymph node. All receptors derive from a female donor with breast cancer. Each CDR3 is given with its conserved first and last residue. Fields, in order: clone size, V gene, J gene, CDR3 length, D gene, CDR3 protein, CDR3 DNA. The D gene is left open where the match is weak. Not all rows give a size; the values are once, few, many and, for expanded clones, a class.

-	TRBV3-1	TRBJ2-2	16	TRBD2	CASSLRLASNTGELLF	TGTGCCAGCAGCCTCCGACTAGCCTCGAACACCGGGGAGCTGCTTTTT
-	TRBV20-1	TRBJ1-2	12	-	CSARTRNYGYTF	TGCAGTGCCCGGACACGAAACTATGGCTACACCTTC
many	TRBV20-1	TRBJ2-1	18	TRBD2	CSARGSTSGTLGDNEQFF	TGCAGTGCTAGGGGAAGCACTAGCGGGACCCTGGGGGACAATGAGCAGTTCTTC
-	TRBV20-1	TRBJ2-1	15	-	CSAKFPSSSYNEQFF	TGCAGTGCTAAGTTTCCAAGCAGCTCCTACAATGAGCAGTTCTTC
few	TRBV12-3/TRBV12-4	TRBJ1-1	14	TRBD1	CASSPQGANTEAFF	TGTGCCAGCAGCCCACAGGGGGCCAACACTGAAGCTTTCTTT
-	TRBV28	TRBJ2-5	14	-	CASSPPGRWETQYF	TGTGCCAGCAGTCCTCCGGGAAGATGGGAGACCCAGTACTTC
-	TRBV9	TRBJ2-3	15	-	CASSSDLTDSDTQYF	TGTGCCAGCAGCTCAGACCTCACAGATTCAGATACGCAGTATTTT
-	TRBV4-1	TRBJ2-7	16	-	CASSRSQVGTYYEQYF	TGCGCCAGCAGCCGGAGTCAGGTCGGGACATACTACGAGCAGTACTTC
-	TRBV7-8	TRBJ1-3	15	TRBD1	CASSLGVGGGNTIYF	TGTGCCAGCAGCTTAGGAGTAGGGGGCGGAAACACCATATATTTT
few	TRBV20-1	TRBJ2-1	22	TRBD2	CSAPPRGTPLAGGQRWYNEQFF	TGCAGTGCTCCACCCCGCGGCACCCCACTAGCGGGAGGACAACGATGGTACAATGAGCAGTTCTTC
-	TRBV9	TRBJ2-1	16	TRBD2	CASSSQLAGVLNEQFF	TGTGCCAGCAGCTCCCAACTAGCGGGAGTGCTAAATGAGCAGTTCTTC
-	TRBV7-9	TRBJ1-4	15	-	CASSLDSGAIEKLFF	TGTGCCAGCAGCTTGGATTCGGGGGCGATAGAAAAACTGTTTTTT
few	TRBV4-1	TRBJ2-7	15	TRBD2	CASSQDGRGVGEQYF	TGCGCCAGCAGCCAAGATGGGCGGGGGGTAGGCGAGCAGTACTTC
few	TRBV6-2/TRBV6-3	TRBJ2-7	15	TRBD1	CASSDGTGKLIEQYF	TGTGCCAGCAGTGACGGGACAGGGAAATTGATAGAGCAGTACTTC
many	TRBV7-2	TRBJ1-2	15	TRBD1	CASSPRDRGIYGYTF	TGTGCCAGCAGCCCCCGGGACAGGGGAATCTATGGCTACACCTTC
few	TRBV20-1	TRBJ2-2	14	-	CSSPGRQATGELFF	TGCAGTTCCCCGGGAAGGCAGGCCACCGGGGAGCTGTTTTTT
-	TRBV9	TRBJ2-3	16	TRBD2	CASSDFLAGGIDTQYF	TGTGCCAGCAGCGATTTCCTAGCGGGAGGGATAGATACGCAGTATTTT
few	TRBV7-9	TRBJ2-5	14	-	CASSLVGGGETQYF	TGTGCCAGCAGCTTAGTAGGCGGGGGCGAGACCCAGTACTTC
few	TRBV7-9	TRBJ2-1	15	-	CASSWERSGVDEQFF	TGTGCCAGCAGCTGGGAGAGATCGGGAGTAGATGAGCAGTTCTTC
few	TRBV20-1	TRBJ2-5	15	-	CSARDGAQLQETQYF	TGCAGTGCTAGAGACGGGGCACAGCTCCAAGAGACCCAGTACTTC
-	TRBV3-1	TRBJ2-3	14	-	CASSQELKGDTQYF	TGTGCCAGCAGCCAGGAACTTAAGGGGGATACGCAGTATTTT
-	TRBV28	TRBJ1-2	13	-	CASSGRTDYGYTF	TGTGCCAGCAGTGGTAGGACAGACTATGGCTACACCTTC